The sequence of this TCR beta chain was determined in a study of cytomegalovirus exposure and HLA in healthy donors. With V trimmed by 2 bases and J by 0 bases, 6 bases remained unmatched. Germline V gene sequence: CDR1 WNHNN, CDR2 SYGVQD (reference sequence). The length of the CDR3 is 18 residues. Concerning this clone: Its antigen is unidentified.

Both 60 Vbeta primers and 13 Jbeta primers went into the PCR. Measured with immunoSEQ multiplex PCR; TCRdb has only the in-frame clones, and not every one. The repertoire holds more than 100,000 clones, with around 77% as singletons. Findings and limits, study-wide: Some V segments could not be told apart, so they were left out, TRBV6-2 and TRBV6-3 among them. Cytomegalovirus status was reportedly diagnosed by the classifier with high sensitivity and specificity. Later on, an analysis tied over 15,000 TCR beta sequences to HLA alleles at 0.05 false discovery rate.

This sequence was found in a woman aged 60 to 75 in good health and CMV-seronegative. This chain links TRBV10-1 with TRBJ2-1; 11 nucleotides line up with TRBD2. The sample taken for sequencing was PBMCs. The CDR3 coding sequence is TGCGCCAGCAGTGAGGGACTAGCGGGCCGGGTCTCCTACAATGAGCAGTTCTTC. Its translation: CASSEGLAGRVSYNEQFF.